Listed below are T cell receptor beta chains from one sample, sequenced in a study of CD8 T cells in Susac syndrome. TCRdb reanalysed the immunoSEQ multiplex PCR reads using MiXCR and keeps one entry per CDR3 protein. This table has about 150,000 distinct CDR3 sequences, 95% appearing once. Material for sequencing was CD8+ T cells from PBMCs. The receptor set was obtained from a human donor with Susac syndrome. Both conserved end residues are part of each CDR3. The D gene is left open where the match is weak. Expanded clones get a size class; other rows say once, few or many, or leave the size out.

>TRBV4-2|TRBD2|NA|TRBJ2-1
TGTGCCAGCAGCCCGGGACTAGCGGGAGGGCCCTGGGGCTCCTACAATGAGCAGTTCTTC
CASSPGLAGGPWGSYNEQFF
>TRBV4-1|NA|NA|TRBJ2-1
TGCGCCAGCAGCCAGATGGGTTTCAGTCCTGAGCAGTTCTTC
CASSQMGFSPEQFF
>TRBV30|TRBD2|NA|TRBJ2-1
TGTGCCTGGAGTGTTTCCGGGAGGCCCAATGAGCAGTTCTTC
CAWSVSGRPNEQFF
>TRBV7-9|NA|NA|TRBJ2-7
TGTGCCAGCAGCTTAGATGCCCTCTTCCACGAGCAGTACTTC
CASSLDALFHEQYF
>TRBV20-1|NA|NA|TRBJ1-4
TGCAGTGCTACGCAGGACAGTTCTTGGGAAAAACTGTTTTTT
CSATQDSSWEKLFF
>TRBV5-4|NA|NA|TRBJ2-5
TGTGCCAGCAGCTTGGGTTGGGTAGTGGGACAAGAGACCCAGTACTTC
CASSLGWVVGQETQYF
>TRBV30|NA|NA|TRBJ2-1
TGTGCCTGGAGTGGAGTGTATGATGAGCAGTTCTTC
CAWSGVYDEQFF
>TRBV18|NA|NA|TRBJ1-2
TGTGCCAGCTCACCACCCTACCATCAGGGCTACACCTTC
CASSPPYHQGYTF
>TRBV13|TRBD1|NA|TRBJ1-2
TGTGCCAGCAGCCTGAAGACAGGGAACTATGGCTACACCTTC
CASSLKTGNYGYTF
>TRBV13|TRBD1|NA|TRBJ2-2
TGTGCCAGCAGGCCGGGACAGGGGAGGCTCGGGGAGCTGTTTTTT
CASRPGQGRLGELFF
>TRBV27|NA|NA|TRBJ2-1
TGTGCCAGCAGTTTATCGGGGATCTCGATCTTC
CASSLSGISIF
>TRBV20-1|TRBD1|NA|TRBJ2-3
TGCAGTGCTAGAGATGGACAGGGCACAGATACGCAGTATTTT
CSARDGQGTDTQYF
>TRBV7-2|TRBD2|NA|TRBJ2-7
TGTGCCAGCAGCTTAGCAGGGGGACTAGCGGAGCCTTACGAGCAGTACTTC
CASSLAGGLAEPYEQYF
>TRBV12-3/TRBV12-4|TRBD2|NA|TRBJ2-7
TGTGCCAGCAGCCCCTGGGAGGGGCCGGACTACGAGCAGTACTTC
CASSPWEGPDYEQYF
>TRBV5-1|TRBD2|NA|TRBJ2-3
TGCGCCAGCAGCTTGGGAGCGGGAGAATTGGTAGATACGCAGTATTTT
CASSLGAGELVDTQYF
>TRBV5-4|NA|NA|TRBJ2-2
TGTGCCAGCAGCCTGACTGACACCGGGGAGCTGTTTTTT
CASSLTDTGELFF
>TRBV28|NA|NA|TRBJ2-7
TGTGCCAGCAGTTTTTCCCCCCCTCTAGCGATTACCTACGAGCAGTACTTC
CASSFSPPLAITYEQYF
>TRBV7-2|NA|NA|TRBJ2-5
TGTGCCAGCAGCCGGGACCAGGGATGGGGCGAGACCCAGTACTTC
CASSRDQGWGETQYF
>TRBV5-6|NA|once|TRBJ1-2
TGTGCCAGCAGGAGGAGTTTGAACTATGGCTACACCTTC
CASRRSLNYGYTF
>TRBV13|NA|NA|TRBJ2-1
TGTGCCAGCAGCCACCCCCTGATTGACAGACCGGGCATAAGGGAGCAGTTCTTC
CASSHPLIDRPGIREQFF
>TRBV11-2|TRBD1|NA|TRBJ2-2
TGTGCCAGCAGCCCCCGCCCGGGACAGGGCCCCGGGGAGCTGTTTTTT
CASSPRPGQGPGELFF
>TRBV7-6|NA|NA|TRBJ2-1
TGTGCCAGCAGCTTAAGCGGGTTCCGGGATGAGCAGTTCTTC
CASSLSGFRDEQFF
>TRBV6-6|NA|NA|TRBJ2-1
TGTGCCAGCAGTTTCACGCAGCGGGACAATGAGCAGTTCTTC
CASSFTQRDNEQFF
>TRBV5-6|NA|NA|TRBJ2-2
TGTGCCAGCCTACAGGGAGTAAACACCGGGGAGCTGTTTTTT
CASLQGVNTGELFF
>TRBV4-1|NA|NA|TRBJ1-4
TGCGCCAGCAGCCAAGCGGCGGGCAGTAATGAAAAACTGTTTTTT
CASSQAAGSNEKLFF
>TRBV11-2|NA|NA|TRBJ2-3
TGTGCCAGCAGCTTCGGGAATTCCGATACGCAGTATTTT
CASSFGNSDTQYF
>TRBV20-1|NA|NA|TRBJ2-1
TGCAGTGCGAGGCCCCTGACCCTCGACAATGAGCAGTTCTTC
CSARPLTLDNEQFF
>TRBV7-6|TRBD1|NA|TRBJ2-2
TGTGCCAGCAGCTTATCCGGGCGGGACAGGGGTGTCGGGGAGCTGTTTTTT
CASSLSGRDRGVGELFF
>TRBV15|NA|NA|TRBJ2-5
TGTGCCACCAGACCCGGGGGAGAAGAGACCCAGTACTTC
CATRPGGEETQYF
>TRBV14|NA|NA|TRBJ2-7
TGTGCCAGCAGCCAATCCGGACATCCCTACGAGCAGTACTTC
CASSQSGHPYEQYF
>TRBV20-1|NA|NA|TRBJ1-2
TGCAGTGCTAGAGATCTCGAGAACCTTGGGTATGGCTACACCTTC
CSARDLENLGYGYTF
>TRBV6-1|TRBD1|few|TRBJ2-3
TGTGCCAGTGGACAGGGCACACCAGATACGCAGTATTTT
CASGQGTPDTQYF
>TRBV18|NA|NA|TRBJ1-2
TGTGCCAGCTCACCGGAATTATCTGAAATCTGGAACTATGGCTACACCTTC
CASSPELSEIWNYGYTF
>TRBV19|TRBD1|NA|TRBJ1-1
TGTGCCAGTCTCGAACCCGACAGGGGGAACACTGAAGCTTTCTTT
CASLEPDRGNTEAFF
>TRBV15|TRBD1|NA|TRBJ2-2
TGTGCCACCAGCAGATTAGGGGGCTTTTCGAACACCGGGGAGCTGTTTTTT
CATSRLGGFSNTGELFF
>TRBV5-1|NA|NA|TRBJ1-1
TGCGCCAGCGAAGTCGGGGCCGGATCTGAAGCTTTCTTT
CASEVGAGSEAFF
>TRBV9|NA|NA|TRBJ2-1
TGTGCCAGCAGCGCCGGGACCACCTACAATGAGCAGTTCTTC
CASSAGTTYNEQFF
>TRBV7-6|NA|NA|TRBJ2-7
TGTGCCAGCAGCTTAGAATCAGCCTCCTACGAGCAGTACTTC
CASSLESASYEQYF
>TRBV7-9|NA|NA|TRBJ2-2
TGTGCCCCAGCTGCTGGCGCCCCGGAGAACACCGGGGAGCTGTTTTTT
CAPAAGAPENTGELFF
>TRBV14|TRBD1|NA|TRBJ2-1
TGTGCCAGCAGCCAAGCCGACCGACAGGGTCCCTACAATGAGCAGTTCTTC
CASSQADRQGPYNEQFF
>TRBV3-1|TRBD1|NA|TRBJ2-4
TGTGCCAGCGCCGGTCGGGACAGGGGAAACATTCAGTACTTC
CASAGRDRGNIQYF
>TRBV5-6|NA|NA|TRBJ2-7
TGTGCCAGCAGCCCCCTTAGGCTTGACAGGTTTTCGCAGTACTTC
CASSPLRLDRFSQYF
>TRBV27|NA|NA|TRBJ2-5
TGTGCCAGCAGCGCCGGTACCGTGGAGACCCAGTACTTC
CASSAGTVETQYF
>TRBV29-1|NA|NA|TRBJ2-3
TGCAGCGTCCTCTCAGATACGCAGTATTTT
CSVLSDTQYF
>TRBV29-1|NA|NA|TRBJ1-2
TGCAGCGTTGAAGATGAGGCGGTTGGTGGCTACACCTTC
CSVEDEAVGGYTF
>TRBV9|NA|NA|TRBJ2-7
TGTGCCAGCAGCGCGGGACTCACCTACGAGCAGTACTTC
CASSAGLTYEQYF
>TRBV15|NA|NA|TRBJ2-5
TGTGCCACCAGCTTCCCTACCGAGACCCAGTACTTC
CATSFPTETQYF
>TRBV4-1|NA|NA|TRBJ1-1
TGCGCCAGCAGCCAAGATGAGGGCAGTGAAGCTTTCTTT
CASSQDEGSEAFF
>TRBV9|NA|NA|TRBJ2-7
TGTGCCAGCAGCGTAGGGGGTGGGACCACCTACGAGCAGTACTTC
CASSVGGGTTYEQYF
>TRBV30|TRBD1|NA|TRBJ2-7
TGTGCCTGGAGGGACCGGGACAGGCCCTACGAGCAGTACTTC
CAWRDRDRPYEQYF
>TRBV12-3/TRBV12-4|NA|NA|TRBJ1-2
TGTGCCAGCCGGAGGCCGGCGCCCTATAACTATGGCTACACCTTC
CASRRPAPYNYGYTF
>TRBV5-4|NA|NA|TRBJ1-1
TGTGCCAGCCAAGAGGGGAACACTGAAGCTTTCTTT
CASQEGNTEAFF
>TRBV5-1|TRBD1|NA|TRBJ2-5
TGCGCCAGCACCCCCGGGACAGGGTCACAGCCAGAGACCCAGTACTTC
CASTPGTGSQPETQYF
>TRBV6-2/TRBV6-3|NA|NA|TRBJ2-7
TGTGCCAGCAGTTACCCCCTACTTACCTCGGACAGCTTCGGCGACGAGCAGTACTTC
CASSYPLLTSDSFGDEQYF
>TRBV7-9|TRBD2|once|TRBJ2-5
TGTGCCAGCAGCTTACTCCTAGCGGGAGAAGGAGAGACCCAGTACTTC
CASSLLLAGEGETQYF
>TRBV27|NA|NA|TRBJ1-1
TGTGCCAGCTCCACGGGACTTGAAGCTTTCTTT
CASSTGLEAFF
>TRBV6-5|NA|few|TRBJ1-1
TGTGCCAGCAGTTCAGGGACGGGAAACACTGAAGCTTTCTTT
CASSSGTGNTEAFF
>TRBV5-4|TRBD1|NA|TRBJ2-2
TGTGCCAGCAGCTTGGACAGGGGTAACACCGGGGAGCTGTTTTTT
CASSLDRGNTGELFF
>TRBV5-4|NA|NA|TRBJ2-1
TGTGCCAGCAGCGTACAGGGTCGGGATGAGCAGTTCTTC
CASSVQGRDEQFF
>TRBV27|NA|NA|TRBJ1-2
TGTGCCAGCAGGGGAGACGGGCCCTATGGCTACACCTTC
CASRGDGPYGYTF